One sample yielded the 11 T cell receptor beta chains listed below, sequenced in a study of shared clonotypes between healthy human individuals. Selected positively for CCR7 and CD45RO-negative, naive CD8 cells excluded terminally differentiated effector memory CD45RA+ cells. Clones were read by immunoSEQ multiplex PCR, and TCRdb kept only the in-frame ones, dropping some. The sample includes a few million clones, approximately 92% of them seen just once. Material: naive CD8+ T cells from PBMCs. These receptors were collected from a man younger than 35 in good health. Some clones in this sample may be carry-over from other donors' samples.

The gene calls are TRBV27 and TRBJ2-7, with TRBD2 matching 9 bases. Germline loops: CDR1 MNHEY, CDR2 SMNVEV (reference sequence). The CDR3 has 14 residues. Losses at the gene ends were 6 bases for V and 4 bases for J; bases not matched to a gene: 7. CDR3 protein: CASSTRGGLYEQYF. The CDR3 coding sequence is TGTGCCAGCAGCACGCGGGGGGGGCTTTACGAGCAGTACTTC.

J is TRBJ1-3 and V is TRBV15; perhaps TRBD1 as D (6 bases). V lost 5 bases and J 0 bases, leaving 17 bases between the germline ends. Germline V gene data show CDR1 as LNHNV and CDR2 as YYDKDF (reference sequence). This CDR3 is built from 17 residues. CDR3 sequence (DNA): TGTGCCACCAGCCGGGGGGGGCAGGGCGCCTCTGGAAACACCATATATTTT. As protein: CATSRGGQGASGNTIYF.

The genes are TRBV7-9 and TRBJ1-2, with 7 positions matching TRBD1. The germline CDR1 and CDR2 sequences are SEHNR and FQNEAQ (reference sequence). V lost 1 base, J lost 8 bases, and 7 bases stayed unmatched. The CDR3 has 14 residues. The CDR3 DNA follows: TGTGCCAGCAGCTTAGGACAGGGAACGGAAGGCTACACCTTC. This translates into CASSLGQGTEGYTF.

The chain joins TRBV6-1 to TRBJ2-7, with D perhaps TRBD2 (6 bases). Germline CDR1 is MNHNS and CDR2 is SASEGT. V shed 7 bases and J shed 5 bases, with 15 bases lying between them. The CDR3 has 13 residues. This CDR3 is CASMEGWGHEQYF. The DNA of the CDR3 is TGTGCCAGCATGGAGGGATGGGGCCACGAGCAGTACTTC.

The chain couples TRBV7-9 to TRBJ2-5; 7 nucleotides agree with TRBD1. Germline CDR1 reads SEHNR; CDR2 reads FQNEAQ (reference sequence). After removal of 7 bases from V and 0 bases from J, the junction contained 8 bases not matched to a gene. This CDR3 has 15 amino acids. CDR3 residues: CASKRPDRDQETQYF. The CDR3, as DNA: TGTGCCAGCAAGCGGCCTGACAGGGACCAAGAGACCCAGTACTTC.

The chain combines TRBV4-2 with TRBJ1-1; TRBD1 is a possible D gene (6 bases). Germline assignment: CDR1 LGHNA and CDR2 YNFKEQ. V lost 4 bases and J lost 2, with 14 bases in between. The CDR3 runs to 15 residues. Here the CDR3 reads CASSRWTVSNTEAFF. For the CDR3, the DNA is TGTGCCAGCAGCCGATGGACAGTTTCTAACACTGAAGCTTTCTTT.

The chain uses TRBV11-2 and TRBJ2-1; D unresolved. CDR3 length: 15 residues. Per germline, CDR1 SGHAT and CDR2 FQNNGV. Trimming removed 2 bases from V and 9 bases from J, with 17 bases in between. The CDR3 region is CASSLIIAVGPEQFF. The DNA for the CDR3 is TGTGCCAGCAGCTTAATAATTGCGGTAGGCCCTGAGCAGTTCTTC.

The chain joins TRBV5-6 to TRBJ2-7, with D hard to call. Deletions cut 0 bases from V and 2 bases from J, with 9 bases between. CDR3 length: 14 amino acids. CDR1 and CDR2 from the germline V gene are SGHDT and YYEEEE. The chain's CDR3 is CASSLGPAAYEQYF. The CDR3 DNA sequence: TGTGCCAGCAGCTTGGGGCCCGCGGCCTACGAGCAGTACTTC. The complete variable domain, with remaining parts taken from reference TRBV5-6 and TRBJ2-7, reads DAGVTQSPTHLIKTRGQQVTLRCSPKSGHDTVSWYQQALGQGPQFIFQYYEEEERQRGNFPDRFSGHQFPNYSSELNVNALLLGDSALYLCASSLGPAAYEQYFGPGTRLTVT.

This rearrangement joins TRBV29-1 to TRBJ1-2; D is unclear. Germline CDR1 SQVTM, CDR2 ANQGSEA. V was pared by 7 bases and J by 6 bases, with 9 bases between. This CDR3 has 10 residues. CDR3 in DNA: TGCAGCGCCGGCCTGGATGGCTACACCTTC. Its translation: CSAGLDGYTF.

V is TRBV9 and J is TRBJ1-2; no clear D. The germline V gene has CDR1 SGDLS and CDR2 YYNGEE. V gave up 0 bases and J gave up 0 bases, with 15 bases separating them. The CDR3 is 17 residues long. The CDR3 nucleotides read TGTGCCAGCAGCGTAGATCGCTCTATCGGAACTAACTATGGCTACACCTTC. Translating it yields CASSVDRSIGTNYGYTF.

The chain couples TRBV5-4 to TRBJ2-3; the D is unclear. With 0 bases removed from V and 2 bases from J, the gap between germline ends came to 16 bases. The V gene's germline CDR1 is SGHNT and CDR2 YYREEE (reference sequence). There are 17 residues in the CDR3. CDR3 DNA: TGTGCCAGCAGCTTGGGAGTGGCGGAACGATCCACAGATACGCAGTATTTT. It specifies CASSLGVAERSTDTQYF.